This TCR beta chain was recorded in a study of blood T cell repertoires in COVID-19. Overall study: Samples representing acute and convalescent COVID-19 were sourced from the United States, Italy and Spain. Sources were T cells, B-cell-depleted T cells, or PBMCs; the material itself was cDNA or gDNA.

Per the authors' pipeline: How many nucleated cells were present was estimated from reference gene primer amplification. The repertoire was sequenced with immunoSEQ multiplex PCR; TCRdb's copy has only in-frame clones and lacks some. The D gene and trimming were derived from the DNA, and the V and J assignments and clone size from that table. The sample comprises under 150,000 clones, around nine tenths of which are singletons, and about 4% rests with the top ten. The CDR3 extends over 14 amino acids. Trimming took 5 bases from V and 8 from J; bases not matched to a gene: 8. The germline V gene encodes CDR1 LGHDT and CDR2 YNNKEL (reference sequence).

The sequenced sample consisted of peripheral blood. This sequence was found in a man between 45 and 60 years old with active COVID-19. The genes are TRBV3-1 (or the pseudogene TRBV3-2) and TRBJ1-2; 10 positions agree with TRBD1. The CDR3 DNA follows: TGTGCCAGCAGCGCCCGGGACAGGGGTTTAGGCTACACCTTC. Translating gives CASSARDRGLGYTF.